Detailed here is one TCR beta chain. Within the sample, other DNA sequences also encode this same CDR3. Germline V CDR1 and CDR2: SGHAT, FQNNGV. V shed 1 base and J 4 bases; nucleotides not matched to a gene: 3. CDR3 length equals 14 residues. The data were taken from a study of T cell changes during pregnancy in multiple sclerosis. Produced via immunoSEQ multiplex PCR; TCRdb's table is partial and in-frame only. There are tens of thousands of clones in the sample; over 75% occur only once, and about 5.8% lies in the top ten. The source was CD8+ T cells from peripheral blood mononuclear cells, collected before pregnancy. The receptor was derived from a female donor with multiple sclerosis, enrolled in a pregnancy study. V is TRBV11-2 and J is TRBJ1-2; 7 bases fit TRBD1. The chain's CDR3 is CASSLGTGIYGYTF. In nucleotides, the CDR3 is TGTGCCAGCAGCTTAGGGACAGGAATCTATGGCTACACCTTC.